The sample holds a few counts of the clone carrying this T cell receptor beta chain. The record originates from a study of human T cells and chemical hapten exposure. V lost 0 bases and J 10 bases, leaving 14 bases between the germline ends. CDR3 length: 13 amino acids. CDR1 is SGHRS and CDR2 is YFSETQ in the germline V gene. TCRdb ran MiXCR on the RACE reads and lists one entry per CDR3 protein. The sample carries about 84,000 distinct CDR3 sequences, less than 14% recorded once. Time point defined: patch test 3, about 24 weeks after DPC sensitization. Specified treatment: therapeutic diphenylcyclopropenone sensitization with weekly scalp DPC.

The chain joins TRBV5-1 to TRBJ2-7, with D hard to call. The sequencing used whole blood, collected in connection with sensitization to the hapten diphenylcyclopropenone (DPC). This receptor was identified in a woman in her 50s with alopecia areata. Some clones in this sample may be carry-over from other donors' samples. The chain's CDR3 is CASSLDRSAYQYF. The DNA for the CDR3 is TGCGCCAGCAGCTTGGATCGGTCGGCATATCAGTACTTC. The variable domain in full, completed from reference TRBV5-1 and TRBJ2-7, reads KAGVTQTPRYLIKTRGQQVTLSCSPISGHRSVSWYQQTPGQGLQFLFEYFSETQRNKGNFPGRFSGRQFSNSRSEMNVSTLELGDSALYLCASSLDRSAYQYFGPGTRLTVT.